This paragraph covers one TCR beta chain sequence. No antigen is known for it. Its ends do not fully match the called genes, so a read error is possible. The data stem from a study of blood T cells in healthy people across ages. Through a sample-barcoded 5' primer and a J-beta primer mix, a second PCR was run for about 6 to 11 cycles. Every cDNA molecule bore a tag from a template-switch adaptor containing 12 random nucleotides. TCRdb analysed the 5' RACE reads with MiXCR anew, one entry per CDR3 protein. Of about 970,000 distinct CDR3 sequences detected, roughly 51% appear once; the ten largest clones hold about a fifth. Study conclusions and caveats: Unsorted PBMC material precluded a definitive naive versus antigen-experienced comparison. Long-lived donors had more naive CD4+ cells and higher diversity than aged donors. A roughly linear age-dependent decrease characterized TCR beta diversity per million T cells.

The sample comprised blood. This TCR was sampled from a woman between 55 and 75 years old in good health.

The CDR3 sequence is CASRSMPTGELFF. CDR3 sequence (DNA): TGTGCCAGCAGGAGCATGCCCACCGGGGAGCTGTTCTTC. This sequence joins TRBV27 and TRBJ2-1, with a tentative D call TRBD2 (5 bases). This CDR3 has 13 amino acids. CDR1 and CDR2 from the germline V gene are MNHEY and SMNVEV (reference sequence).